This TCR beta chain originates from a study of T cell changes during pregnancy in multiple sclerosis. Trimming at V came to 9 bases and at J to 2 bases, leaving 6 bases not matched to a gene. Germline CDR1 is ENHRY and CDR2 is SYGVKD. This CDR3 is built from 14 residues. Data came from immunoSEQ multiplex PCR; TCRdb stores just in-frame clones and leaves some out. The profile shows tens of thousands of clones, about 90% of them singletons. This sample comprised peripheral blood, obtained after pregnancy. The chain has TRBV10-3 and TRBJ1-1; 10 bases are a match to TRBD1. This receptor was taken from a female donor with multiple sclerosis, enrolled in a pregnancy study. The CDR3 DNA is TGTGCCATTAGACAGGGGGCGCCAAACACTGAAGCTTTCTTT. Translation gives CAIRQGAPNTEAFF.